This T cell receptor (beta chain) was recovered during a study of cytomegalovirus exposure and HLA in healthy donors. In the PCR, 60 Vbeta and 13 Jbeta primers were used. Data came from immunoSEQ multiplex PCR; TCRdb stores just in-frame clones and leaves some out. The repertoire holds about 200,000 clones, with around 85% as singletons. This clone was picked up a small number of times. The V gene's germline CDR1 is MNHEY and CDR2 SMNVEV (reference sequence). The CDR3 extends over 13 amino acids. Trimming removed 6 bases from V and 6 bases from J; junction bases left unmatched: 4. This chain uses TRBV27 with TRBJ2-7; TRBD1 agrees at 11 bases. Specimen: PBMCs. The clonotype was recovered from a girl aged 2-10 years in good health and CMV-seronegative. The CDR3 sequence: CASRLGTGGEQYF. The CDR3 DNA follows: TGTGCCAGCAGGCTCGGGACAGGGGGCGAGCAGTACTTC.